The T cell receptor (beta chain) described here comes from a study of CD8+CD57+ T cells in acquired aplastic anemia. Study in general: Mean yield of DNA from sorted CD4+ and CD8+ cells was approximately 3 ug. General study findings and limits: Controls and patients did not differ significantly in CD8+ Simpson's diversity.

TCR beta VDJ and CDR3 profiling used genomic DNA as template. In TCRdb, the reads were re-called with MiXCR into one record per CDR3 protein. The table has roughly 98,000 distinct CDR3 sequences, around 68% seen once; the top ten hold about 60%. Patients included in sequencing had previously demonstrated CD8+CD57+ cell expansion by flow cytometry. Germline CDR1 and CDR2: SEHNR and FQNEAQ (reference sequence). With 3 bases removed from V and 6 bases from J, the gap between germline ends came to 8 bases. CDR3 size: 12 residues. Turning to this clonotype: Its antigen is not known.

V and J are TRBV7-9 and TRBJ1-2; no definite D call. The receptor comes from a human donor with aplastic anemia. Sequencing was performed on sorted CD4+, CD8+, or CD8+CD57+ T cells (not recorded which) from PBMCs. CDR3 sequence reads: CASSFNGDGYTF. CDR3 in DNA: TGTGCCAGCAGCTTTAACGGTGATGGCTACACCTTC.